This T cell receptor (beta chain) was identified in a study of cytomegalovirus exposure and HLA in healthy donors. General study findings and limits: Under in vitro conditions, a few CMV-associated chains were confirmed as specific for CMV antigens.

Primers for the PCR totalled 60 Vbeta and 13 Jbeta. Profiled with immunoSEQ multiplex PCR; TCRdb holds only in-frame clones, not every one. The repertoire holds some 200,000 clones, with approximately 70% as singletons. In the case of this clone: The antigen is not known.

Germline V gene data show CDR1 as LGHNA and CDR2 as YNFKEQ. This CDR3 is 16 amino acids long. After removal of 1 base from V and 5 bases from J, the junction contained 10 bases not matched to a gene. Regarding donors, all were healthy bone marrow donors. The chain combines TRBV4-2 with TRBJ2-5; 7 positions agree with TRBD2. The source is a man in his forties in good health and CMV-seropositive. The sequencing sample was made of PBMCs. CDR3 DNA: TGTGCCAGCAGCCAAGGAATTGCGGGGGAGGATGAGACCCAGTACTTC. It encodes CASSQGIAGEDETQYF.